This is a list of T cell receptor beta chains from one sample in a study of cytomegalovirus exposure and HLA in healthy donors. Method: immunoSEQ multiplex PCR; TCRdb's copy keeps in-frame clones and lacks some. The sample records about 130,000 clones, 75% to 90% being singletons. What was sequenced was PBMCs. The receptors originated from a woman in her 30s in good health and CMV-seropositive. The CDR3 runs from the conserved cysteine through the conserved F or W. D genes are given only for firm matches. Not every row has a clone size; where given, it reads once, few, many or a size class.

.	.	TRBJ2-7	TRBV20-1	TGCAGTGCTGGAACAGGGTCCGAGCAGTACTTC	CSAGTGSEQYF
TRBD1	few	TRBJ2-1	TRBV28	TGTGCCAGCAGTTCCCCATACACCCGGGACAGCGAGCAGTTCTTC	CASSSPYTRDSEQFF
.	.	TRBJ1-2	TRBV10-3	TGTGCCATCAAGATGACGGGAGGAGACTATGGCTACACCTTC	CAIKMTGGDYGYTF
.	.	TRBJ1-1	TRBV28	TGTGCCAGCAGCTTGACAGTCGTGAACGCTGAAGCTTTCTTT	CASSLTVVNAEAFF
TRBD2	once	TRBJ2-2	TRBV6-5	TGTGCCGGACGAAGCGGGAGTTACACCGGGGAGCTGTTTTTT	CAGRSGSYTGELFF
TRBD2	.	TRBJ2-5	TRBV27	TGTGCCAGCGCCCCCGGGGGGGGGCGAGGAGAGACCCAGTACTTC	CASAPGGGRGETQYF
TRBD1	.	TRBJ1-1	TRBV28	TGTGCCAGCAGTCCCCCAGACAGGGGGCGGATCGAAGCTTTCTTT	CASSPPDRGRIEAFF
TRBD1	.	TRBJ2-7	TRBV18	TGTGCCAGCTCATCCACCGGGACAGGGGGTTCCTACGAGCAGTACTTC	CASSSTGTGGSYEQYF
.	.	TRBJ1-2	TRBV7-6	TGTGCCAGCAGCTGGGCCGGGAGCTCGCCATACACCTTC	CASSWAGSSPYTF
.	.	TRBJ1-1	TRBV19	TGTGCCAGTAGTATAGTGGCCCGGGACACTGAAGCTTTCTTT	CASSIVARDTEAFF
.	.	TRBJ2-2	TRBV5-6	TGTGCCAGCAGCTTGTCAGGTGACGCCGGGGAGCTGTTTTTT	CASSLSGDAGELFF
TRBD1	.	TRBJ2-2	TRBV10-3	TGTGCCATCAGTGGTCAGGGGGCGCGCACCGGGGAGCTGTTTTTT	CAISGQGARTGELFF
.	.	TRBJ1-5	TRBV5-1	TGCGCCAGCAGCGCGGGAGATAATCAGCCCCAGCATTTT	CASSAGDNQPQHF
.	.	TRBJ2-1	TRBV5-1	TGCGCCAGCAGCACTAGCTTATCCTACAATGAGCAGTTCTTC	CASSTSLSYNEQFF
.	once	TRBJ2-3	TRBV6-6	TGTGCCAGCAGTTACTATGGGGGCTCCACAGATACGCAGTATTTT	CASSYYGGSTDTQYF
.	.	TRBJ2-1	TRBV30	TGTGCCTGGAGTTTGGGAAGGAGCAGGGTTAATGAGCAGTTCTTC	CAWSLGRSRVNEQFF
TRBD2	.	TRBJ2-3	TRBV9	TGTGCCAGCAGCGCCACCCCTAGCGGGGGGGCCGGTCGGGCAGATACGCAGTATTTT	CASSATPSGGAGRADTQYF
.	.	TRBJ2-6	TRBV5-5	TGTGCCAGCAGCCGACTATCTCCCGGGGCCAACGTCCTGACTTTC	CASSRLSPGANVLTF
TRBD2	.	TRBJ2-1	TRBV7-6	TGTGCCAGCAGCAGGACTAGCGGACCCTACAATGAGCAGTTCTTC	CASSRTSGPYNEQFF
.	.	TRBJ1-2	TRBV28	TGTGCCAGCAGCCCTCAGGGTTATGGCTACACCTTC	CASSPQGYGYTF
.	few	TRBJ1-1	TRBV6-4	TGTGCCAGCAGTGACGTAGGGGGCACTGAAGCTTTCTTT	CASSDVGGTEAFF
TRBD2	.	TRBJ2-7	TRBV6-5	TGTGCCAGCAGTTACTCGCCCCTAGCGGGAGTCGAGCAGTACTTC	CASSYSPLAGVEQYF